This passage covers 22 T cell receptor beta chains from one sample sequenced in a study of T cell repertoires in cytomegalovirus infection. In TCRdb, the reads were re-called with MiXCR into one record per CDR3 protein. The sample holds about 400,000 distinct CDR3 sequences, around 18% seen once. Sequenced material: PBMCs. Receptor source: a human donor in good health (CMV status not recorded). Some clones in this sample may be carry-over from other donors' samples.

The chain's CDR3 is CAWSVLGATNEKLFF. Here the CDR3 DNA reads TGTGCCTGGAGTGTATTGGGGGCAACTAATGAAAAACTGTTTTTT. The chain recombines TRBV30 with TRBJ1-4; TRBD1 is a possible D gene (5 bases). The germline V gene encodes CDR1 GTSNPN and CDR2 SVGIG (reference sequence). CDR3 length equals 15 residues. Trimming took off 0 bases at V and 0 bases at J, with 8 bases between the two ends.

This rearrangement joins TRBV7-9 to TRBJ1-4; weak D call: TRBD1 (6 bases). Germline V CDR1 and CDR2: SEHNR, FQNEAQ (reference sequence). V was shortened by 1 base and J by 8 bases, with 11 bases between the two germline ends. The CDR3 has 14 residues. The CDR3 region is CASSLGGGDEKLFF. The DNA for the CDR3 is TGTGCCAGCAGCTTAGGCGGGGGCGACGAAAAACTGTTTTTT.

The V call is TRBV12-3 or TRBV12-4, the J call TRBJ1-5, with D unresolved. CDR3 size: 14 residues. V was shortened by 1 base and J by 8 bases, with 12 bases between the two germline ends. The CDR3 region has the DNA TGTGCCAGCAGTTTAGGGGGTTTGTTGGAGCCCCAGCATTTT. Residues: CASSLGGLLEPQHF.

This clonotype was counted ten times or more. This CDR3 reads CASSLLPGAEAFF. The DNA of the CDR3 is TGTGCCAGCAGCTTACTGCCTGGGGCTGAAGCTTTCTTT. This rearrangement joins TRBV7-8 to TRBJ1-1; no clear D. The CDR3 sequence is 13 residues long. With 2 bases removed from V and 6 bases from J, the gap between germline ends came to 10 bases. Per the germline V gene, CDR1 is SGHVS and CDR2 is FQNEAQ.

The J gene is TRBJ2-5, the V gene TRBV6-1; 7 bases are a match to TRBD1. CDR1 and CDR2 from the germline V gene are MNHNS and SASEGT. The V gene end was trimmed by 5 bases and the J gene end by 4 bases; junction bases not matched to a gene: 13. This CDR3 is 16 amino acids long. This CDR3 is CASSYTQGDARETQYF. DNA for the CDR3: TGTGCCAGCAGTTACACCCAGGGGGATGCAAGAGAGACCCAGTACTTC.

The chain has TRBV6-4 and TRBJ2-5, with a tentative D call TRBD2 (5 bases). V gave up 10 bases and J gave up 2 bases, with 20 bases separating them. CDR1 is MRHNA, CDR2 SNTAGT, per germline. The CDR3 is made up of 15 amino acids. The CDR3 loop reads CATLPAVLDQETQYF. CDR3 DNA: TGTGCCACCCTTCCAGCGGTTTTGGATCAAGAGACCCAGTACTTC.

The rearrangement links TRBV5-4 to TRBJ2-7; 15 positions match TRBD2. Germline V CDR1 and CDR2: SGHNT, YYREEE (reference sequence). This CDR3 is built from 17 residues. V lost 4 bases and J lost 3; bases outside the gene matches: 8. The CDR3 here is CASSPGLAGGIIYEQYF. DNA of the CDR3: TGTGCCAGCAGCCCGGGACTAGCGGGAGGTATAATCTACGAGCAGTACTTC.

This clonotype was recorded many times. This chain connects TRBV7-6 to TRBJ2-5; D is perhaps TRBD1 or TRBD2 (5 bases each). Germline values: CDR1 SGHVS, CDR2 FNYEAQ. The CDR3 extends over 15 amino acids. Trimming took 7 bases from V and 5 from J, leaving 20 bases between them. The CDR3 reads CASKPGAGQMETQYF. Here the CDR3 DNA reads TGTGCCAGCAAGCCCGGGGCAGGACAAATGGAGACCCAGTACTTC.

The rearrangement joins TRBV7-2 to TRBJ2-1; possible D gene TRBD2, 5 bases. This CDR3 has 13 amino acids. Per germline, CDR1 SGHTA and CDR2 FQGNSA. Trimming cost V 1 base and J 9 bases, with 10 bases left between them. The CDR3 region has the DNA TGTGCCAGCAGCTTAGGTCGGGGTTCTGAGCAGTTCTTC. Its translation is CASSLGRGSEQFF.

This clonotype was picked up a small number of times. V usage is TRBV5-8 and J usage is TRBJ2-3, with TRBD1 identical over 7 bases. The germline V gene encodes CDR1 SGHTS and CDR2 YDEGEE. The CDR3 covers 16 residues. Trimming cost V 0 bases and J 6 bases; bases outside gene matches: 10. The CDR3 sequence is CASSLGDRYVSDTQYF. In nucleotides, the CDR3 is TGTGCCAGCAGCTTGGGGGACAGATATGTATCTGATACGCAGTATTTT.

This clonotype occurred a few times. This chain uses TRBV10-3 with TRBJ2-3; TRBD2 agrees at 8 bases. Germline CDR1 is ENHRY and CDR2 is SYGVKD. V lost 2 bases and J lost 4; bases outside the gene matches: 5. This CDR3 is built from 15 residues. The CDR3 DNA reads TGTGCCATCAGTGAGCGGGAGGGCCGGGCAGATACGCAGTATTTT. Protein product: CAISEREGRADTQYF.

The chain is built from TRBV12-5 and TRBJ2-5, with D perhaps given as TRBD1 or TRBD2 (5 bases each). The germline gives CDR1 LGHNT, CDR2 FRNRAP. The CDR3 loop spans 13 amino acids. Trimming stripped 4 bases from V and 5 bases from J, with 11 bases between. The CDR3 coding sequence is TGTGCTAGTGGTTGGGGCGAGGGGGAGACCCAGTACTTC. This gives the protein CASGWGEGETQYF.

There are many counts of this clonotype. The rearrangement links TRBV6-1 to TRBJ1-2; D call uncertain. V lost 6 bases, J lost 0 bases, and 11 bases lay in between. The CDR3 has 14 residues. Germline assignment: CDR1 MNHNS and CDR2 SASEGT. The CDR3 reads CASRSPVANYGYTF. The DNA for the CDR3 is TGTGCCAGCAGATCGCCAGTAGCTAACTATGGCTACACCTTC.

Many counts were recorded for this clonotype. This chain links TRBV3-1 with TRBJ1-5; 7 bases align to TRBD1. The CDR3 totals 15 residues. The germline gives CDR1 LGHDT, CDR2 YNNKEL (reference sequence). The V segment lost 3 bases and the J segment 11 bases; nucleotides outside the gene matches: 13. CDR3 in amino acids: CASSQAAGGQGAQHF. The CDR3 coding sequence is TGTGCCAGCAGCCAGGCCGCAGGGGGGCAAGGGGCCCAGCATTTT.

This clonotype was counted a few times. This sequence joins TRBV15 and TRBJ2-1; possible D gene TRBD2, 6 bases. This CDR3 has 13 amino acids. Germline-derived CDR1 and CDR2 are LNHNV and YYDKDF (reference sequence). Trimming took 3 bases from V and 13 from J, leaving 16 bases between them. Here the CDR3 reads CATSSTRDGNQFF. CDR3 sequence (DNA): TGTGCCACCAGCAGTACGCGGGACGGCAATCAGTTCTTC.

This clonotype was counted many times. This rearrangement joins TRBV7-8 to TRBJ2-3; D remains unclear. In germline, CDR1 is SGHVS, CDR2 FQNEAQ. This CDR3 has 14 amino acids. Between the trimmed V and J ends, which lost 5 bases and 0 bases, there was a span of 9 bases. This chain's CDR3 is CASSPLWSTDTQYF. CDR3 sequence (DNA): TGTGCCAGCAGCCCCCTGTGGAGCACAGATACGCAGTATTTT.

This clonotype was counted many times. The chain is built from TRBV7-9 and TRBJ2-3; D ambiguous. CDR3 size: 13 residues. The germline V and J ends were trimmed by 4 bases and 2 bases, with 7 bases remaining between them. Per germline, CDR1 SEHNR and CDR2 FQNEAQ (reference sequence). This CDR3 is CASSSSLTDTQYF. DNA for the CDR3: TGTGCCAGCAGCTCAAGTCTCACAGATACGCAGTATTTT.

This clonotype was counted only a few times. This CDR3 is CASSQDVLAASTDTQYF. As DNA, the CDR3 is TGCGCCAGCAGCCAAGATGTCCTAGCGGCCAGCACAGATACGCAGTATTTT. This chain links TRBV4-3 with TRBJ2-3; 7 nucleotides line up with TRBD2. The CDR3 has 17 residues. Losses at the gene ends were 0 bases for V and 0 bases for J; bases not matched to a gene: 6. Germline-derived CDR1 and CDR2 are LGHNA and YSLEER.

This clonotype was picked up a small number of times. The chain carries TRBV2 and TRBJ2-1; D is uncertain. The CDR3 totals 11 residues. Trimming shortened V by 4 bases and J by 13 bases, and 11 bases separated the two germline ends. Germline-derived CDR1 and CDR2 are SNHLY and FYNNEI. The CDR3 nucleotides are TGTGCCAGCAGTGGGTACCCTTCTCAGTTCTTC. Translated, it gives CASSGYPSQFF.

The V call is TRBV12-3 or TRBV12-4, the J call TRBJ2-2, with 9 bases lining up with TRBD1. This CDR3 has 17 residues. Unmatched junction bases numbered 12, after V lost 6 bases and J lost 4 bases. The CDR3 sequence is CASSPYTGGGVTGELFF. Written as DNA, the CDR3 is TGTGCCAGCAGCCCCTATACAGGGGGCGGCGTCACCGGGGAGCTGTTTTTT.

Many counts were recorded for this clonotype. The genes are TRBV7-2 and TRBJ2-7, with a tentative D call TRBD2 (6 bases). CDR3 length equals 16 residues. V was pared by 5 bases and J by 0 bases, with 17 bases between. CDR1 is SGHTA and CDR2 is FQGNSA in the germline V gene. The CDR3 DNA follows: TGTGCCAGCAGCCCCCCCCGTAGCGGACCCTCCTACGAGCAGTACTTC. Protein: CASSPPRSGPSYEQYF.

The DNA of the CDR3 is TGCGCCAGCAGTCGTCGACGGAGTACAGATCTGAACACTGAAGCTTTCTTT. The encoded protein is CASSRRRSTDLNTEAFF. V and J are TRBV5-1 and TRBJ1-1; no clear D gene. V lost 5 bases, J lost 0 bases, and 20 bases lay in between. The CDR3 sequence is 17 residues long. The germline V gene encodes CDR1 SGHRS and CDR2 YFSETQ.